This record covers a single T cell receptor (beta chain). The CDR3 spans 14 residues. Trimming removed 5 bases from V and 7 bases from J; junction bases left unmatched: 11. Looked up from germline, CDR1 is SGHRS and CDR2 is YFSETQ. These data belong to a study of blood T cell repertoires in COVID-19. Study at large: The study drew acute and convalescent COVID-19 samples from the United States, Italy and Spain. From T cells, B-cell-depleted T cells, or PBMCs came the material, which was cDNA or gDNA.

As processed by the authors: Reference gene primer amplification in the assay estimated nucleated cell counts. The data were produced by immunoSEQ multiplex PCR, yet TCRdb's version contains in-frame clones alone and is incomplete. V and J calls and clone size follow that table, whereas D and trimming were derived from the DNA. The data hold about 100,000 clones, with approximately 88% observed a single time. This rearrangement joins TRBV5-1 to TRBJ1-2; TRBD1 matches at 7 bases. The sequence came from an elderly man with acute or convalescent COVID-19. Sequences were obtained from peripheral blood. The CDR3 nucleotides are TGCGCCAGCAGTCCACTTGGGACAGATCGTGGCTACACCTTC. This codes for CASSPLGTDRGYTF.